Sequencing of this T cell receptor beta chain was carried out in a study of graft-versus-host responses after intestinal transplantation. Whole-study results and caveats: In recipient marrow, GvH clones were found, and some appeared first in ileum or blood.

Concerning this clone: Its antigen is undetermined.

Only in-frame clones appear in the TCRdb table, and some are missing; sequencing was by immunoSEQ multiplex PCR. The sample carries tens of thousands of clones, roughly 92% recorded once. The TCR comes from a human donor who was the organ donor for an intestinal transplant. Sequenced material: unstimulated CD8+ T cells sorted from spleen or lymph node cells, taken before transplant.

CDR3 amino acids: CASGWGETQYF. Written as DNA, the CDR3 is TGTGCCAGCGGGTGGGGGGAGACCCAGTACTTC. This chain uses TRBV27 with TRBJ2-5; D might be TRBD1 or TRBD2, each matching 5 bases. Germline loops: CDR1 MNHEY, CDR2 SMNVEV (reference sequence). V was shortened by 8 bases and J by 5 bases, with 9 bases between the two germline ends. The CDR3 length is 11 residues.